This T cell receptor beta chain originates from a study of blood T cell repertoires in COVID-19. Whole-study context: Whether acute or convalescent, the COVID-19 samples came from the United States, Italy and Spain. T cells, B-cell-depleted T cells, or PBMCs supplied cDNA or gDNA.

Per the original data handling: Reference gene primer amplification gave nucleated cell count estimates. Data came from immunoSEQ multiplex PCR; TCRdb stores just in-frame clones and leaves some out. The V and J calls and clone size come from that table; D and trimming were worked out from the DNA. The sample contains around 100,000 clones, almost 90% of which appear only once. The length of the CDR3 is 14 residues. The V end lost 5 bases, the J end lost 4 bases, and 12 bases lay between the germline ends. Germline values: CDR1 SGHNT, CDR2 YENEEA. The chain links TRBV11-3 to TRBJ1-3; a possible D gene is TRBD1 (6 bases). This receptor was identified in a human donor in a cohort sampled during active COVID-19. Sequencing was performed on peripheral blood. The CDR3 DNA is TGTGCCAGCAGCCAATCAGGGGTCGGAAACACCATATATTTT. Encoded protein: CASSQSGVGNTIYF.